The clone carrying this TCR beta chain has only a few counts. Its antigen is currently unknown. The data belong to a study of CD8+ T cells in alopecia areata. Study-level findings and limits: Relative to mice, TCR sharing across patients was less clear, a difference possibly HLA-related. Lesional tissue from the scalp (especially in alopecia totalis/universalis) showed higher clonality than normal scalp.

Sorted out of PBMCs were CD4+ T cells and CD8+ T cells. The V gene's germline CDR1 is SQVTM and CDR2 ANQGSEA. V trimming: 1 base; J trimming: 2 bases; junction bases outside the gene matches: 0. The CDR3 spans 13 residues. RNA was extracted and reverse transcribed into cDNA as the sequencing template. Clones were read by immunoSEQ multiplex PCR, and TCRdb kept only the in-frame ones, dropping some. The sample lists 100,000 to 150,000 clones, roughly 50% occurring once. The receptor's source is a human donor with alopecia areata. The genes are TRBV29-1 and TRBJ2-7, with 9 bases matching TRBD2. Material for sequencing was NKG2D-low CD8+ T cells sorted from blood. The CDR3 bases are TGCAGCGTTGAAGGACTAGCGGCCTACGAGCAGTACTTC. Translating gives CSVEGLAAYEQYF.